This T cell receptor beta chain was retrieved from a study of blood T cell repertoires in COVID-19. Overall study context: Both acute and convalescent COVID-19 samples were obtained from the United States, Italy and Spain. Sources were T cells, B-cell-depleted T cells, or PBMCs; the material itself was cDNA or gDNA.

Source study methods: Amplifying reference gene primers gave estimates of nucleated cell counts. Clones were sequenced by immunoSEQ multiplex PCR, and TCRdb holds only the in-frame ones, with some missing. V, J and clone size were drawn from that table, and D and trimming were deduced from the DNA. The data hold some 210,000 clones, with 92% observed a single time. The CDR3 contains 16 residues. In germline, CDR1 is SGHRS, CDR2 YFSETQ. V lost 4 bases to trimming and J lost 2 bases; unmatched junction nucleotides: 8. The sample was peripheral blood. The gene calls are TRBV5-1 and TRBJ2-2; 7 positions match TRBD2. The TCR sequence derives from a man aged 25 to 45 with acute or convalescent COVID-19. CDR3 sequence reads: CASSQGLQSNTGELFF. The CDR3 DNA is TGCGCCAGCAGCCAGGGACTACAGAGCAACACCGGGGAGCTGTTTTTT.